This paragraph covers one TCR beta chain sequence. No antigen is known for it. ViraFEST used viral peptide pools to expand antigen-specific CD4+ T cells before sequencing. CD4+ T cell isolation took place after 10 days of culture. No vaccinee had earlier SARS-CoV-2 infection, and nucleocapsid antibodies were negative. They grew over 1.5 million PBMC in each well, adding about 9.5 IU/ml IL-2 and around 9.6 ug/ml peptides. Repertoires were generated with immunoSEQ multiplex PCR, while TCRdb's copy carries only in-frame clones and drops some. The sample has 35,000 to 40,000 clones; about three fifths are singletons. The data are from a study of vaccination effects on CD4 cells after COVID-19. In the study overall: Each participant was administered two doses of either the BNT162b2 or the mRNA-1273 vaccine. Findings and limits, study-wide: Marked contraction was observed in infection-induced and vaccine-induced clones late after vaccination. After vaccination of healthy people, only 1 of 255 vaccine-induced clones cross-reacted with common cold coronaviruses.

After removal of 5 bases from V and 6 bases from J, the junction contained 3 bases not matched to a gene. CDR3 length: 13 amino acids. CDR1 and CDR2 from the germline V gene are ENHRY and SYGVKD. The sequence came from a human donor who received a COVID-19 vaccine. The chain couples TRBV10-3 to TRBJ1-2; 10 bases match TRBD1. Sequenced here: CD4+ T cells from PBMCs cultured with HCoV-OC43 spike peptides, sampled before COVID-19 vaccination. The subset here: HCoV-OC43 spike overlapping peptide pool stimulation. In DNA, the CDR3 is TGTGCCATCAGTTCCGGGACAGGGGATGGCTACACCTTC. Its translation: CAISSGTGDGYTF.